This T cell receptor (beta chain) was captured in a study of T cells after yellow fever vaccination. This clonotype was recorded a few times. Its antigen is not identified. The CDR3 runs 13 residues. Trimming left V 5 bases short and J 1 base short, with 7 bases between. CDR1 SEHNR and CDR2 FQNEAQ come from the germline V gene (reference sequence). TCRdb recomputed calls from the 5' RACE reads with MiXCR, one row per CDR3 protein. The repertoire holds fewer than 450,000 distinct CDR3 sequences, with more than 9% as singletons. Study results and limitations: Subsequent to the booster, the majority of primary-vaccination clones reappeared (around 96% CD4, 70% to 90% CD8). Bulk-population clonotypes that are abundant could appear as contaminants in FACS-sorted repertoires.

The V call is TRBV7-9, the J call TRBJ2-3; the D is unclear. The receptor was derived from a young man who received the YFV17D yellow fever vaccine. The sequenced sample was PBMCs, obtained on the day of the first yellow fever vaccination. CDR3 DNA sequence: TGTGCCAGCAGCACCTCACGCACAGATACGCAGTATTTT. Protein product: CASSTSRTDTQYF.